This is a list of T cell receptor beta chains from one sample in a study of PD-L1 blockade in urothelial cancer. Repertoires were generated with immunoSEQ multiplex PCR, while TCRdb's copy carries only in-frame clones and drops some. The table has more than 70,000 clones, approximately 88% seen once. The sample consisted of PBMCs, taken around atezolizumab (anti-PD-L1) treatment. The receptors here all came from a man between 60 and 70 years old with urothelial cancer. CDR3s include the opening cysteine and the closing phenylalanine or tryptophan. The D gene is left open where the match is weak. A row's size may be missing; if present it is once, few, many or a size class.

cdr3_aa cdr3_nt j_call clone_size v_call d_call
CASSLLTGGTGELFF TGTGCCAGCAGCTTATTAACAGGGGGCACCGGGGAGCTGTTTTTT TRBJ2-2 . TRBV7-3 TRBD1
CASSLQGYPYEQYF TGTGCCAGCTCACTCCAGGGGTATCCCTACGAGCAGTACTTC TRBJ2-7 . TRBV18 .
CASSQEAGGAISNQPQHF TGCGCCAGCAGCCAAGAGGCAGGGGGCGCGATTAGCAATCAGCCCCAGCATTTT TRBJ1-5 . TRBV4-1 TRBD1
CASSVDPGSETQYF TGTGCCAGCAGCGTAGACCCGGGGTCAGAGACCCAGTACTTC TRBJ2-5 . TRBV9 .
CASSFGAGQGLDTQYF TGTGCCAGCAGTTTTGGTGCGGGACAGGGGTTGGATACGCAGTATTTT TRBJ2-3 . TRBV28 TRBD1
CASSVAGILGEKLFF TGTGCCAGCAGCGTAGCAGGTATCTTAGGAGAAAAACTGTTTTTT TRBJ1-4 . TRBV9 .
CASSSPDRASYEQYF TGCGCCAGCAGCTCCCCGGACAGGGCGAGCTACGAGCAGTACTTC TRBJ2-7 . TRBV5-1 TRBD1
CASGTGPDRPQYF TGTGCCAGCGGGACAGGGCCCGATCGGCCCCAGTACTTC TRBJ2-5 . TRBV2 TRBD1
CASSLEWDRGPSGELFF TGTGCCAGCAGCTTAGAGTGGGACAGGGGGCCGTCCGGGGAGCTGTTTTTT TRBJ2-2 . TRBV11-2 TRBD1
CASSQDRDSPLHF TGTGCCAGCAGCCAAGACAGGGACTCACCCCTCCACTTT TRBJ1-6 . TRBV5-6 TRBD1
CASSVGLEQYF TGCGCCAGCAGCGTAGGACTCGAGCAGTACTTC TRBJ2-7 . TRBV5-1 .
CASSSTQGPGELFF TGCGCCAGCAGCTCTACACAGGGACCCGGGGAGCTGTTTTTT TRBJ2-2 . TRBV5-1 .
CASSQTGTGVYEQYF TGCGCCAGCAGCCAAACCGGGACAGGGGTGTACGAGCAGTACTTC TRBJ2-7 . TRBV4-1 TRBD1
CASSREAGGETQYF TGTGCCAGCAGCCGGGAAGCGGGCGGCGAGACCCAGTACTTC TRBJ2-5 . TRBV7-2 .
CAGSQDTGVNQPQHF TGCGCCGGCAGCCAAGATACGGGGGTCAATCAGCCCCAGCATTTT TRBJ1-5 . TRBV4-3 .
CASSPQLAGESTDTQYF TGTGCCAGCTCACCTCAGTTAGCGGGAGAGAGCACAGATACGCAGTATTTT TRBJ2-3 . TRBV18 TRBD2
CASSLTRDRGLGYGYTF TGTGCCAGCAGTTTGACCCGGGACAGGGGGCTTGGCTATGGCTACACCTTC TRBJ1-2 . TRBV27 TRBD1
CAIRGSGTSGASTYNEQFF TGTGCCATCAGGGGCTCCGGGACTAGCGGGGCTTCAACCTACAATGAGCAGTTCTTC TRBJ2-1 . TRBV10-3 TRBD2
CAISEPTGMNTEAFF TGTGCCATCAGTGAGCCGACGGGGATGAACACTGAAGCTTTCTTT TRBJ1-1 . TRBV10-3 .
CASSPRGGGPKDEQFF TGTGCCAGCAGCCCCCGAGGGGGCGGACCCAAGGATGAGCAGTTCTTC TRBJ2-1 . TRBV7-3 TRBD1
CASSLTRDSYNEQFF TGTGCCAGCAGCCTTACTAGAGACTCCTACAATGAGCAGTTCTTC TRBJ2-1 . TRBV7-2 .
CASSQGTGNQPQHF TGCGCCAGCAGCCAAGGGACTGGCAATCAGCCCCAGCATTTT TRBJ1-5 . TRBV5-1 .
CASSQDRASPSLEQYF TGCGCCAGCAGCCAAGATCGCGCTAGCCCAAGTCTCGAGCAGTACTTC TRBJ2-7 . TRBV4-3 .
CASSDGQKHGYTF TGTGCCAGCAGTGACGGACAGAAACATGGCTACACCTTC TRBJ1-2 . TRBV6-1 .
CASSEALGAGNIQYF TGTGCCAGCAGTGAAGCGCTAGGGGCTGGAAACATTCAGTACTTC TRBJ2-4 . TRBV6-1 .
CATSTGAAYEQYF TGTGCCACCAGCACAGGGGCGGCCTACGAGCAGTACTTC TRBJ2-7 . TRBV15 .
CSVERSDTIYF TGCAGCGTTGAAAGGAGTGACACCATATATTTT TRBJ1-3 . TRBV29-1 .
CASSLPQGNEQFF TGTGCCAGCAGCTTGCCTCAGGGCAATGAGCAGTTCTTC TRBJ2-1 . TRBV5-4 .
CASTGQGHGELFF TGTGCCAGCACTGGACAGGGGCACGGGGAGCTGTTTTTT TRBJ2-2 . TRBV2 TRBD1
CSVGTGANTEAFF TGCAGCGTAGGGACAGGGGCGAACACTGAAGCTTTCTTT TRBJ1-1 few TRBV29-1 TRBD1
CASSPRTGWAGELFF TGTGCCAGTAGTCCAAGGACAGGGTGGGCCGGGGAGCTGTTTTTT TRBJ2-2 . TRBV19 TRBD1
CASSVVTGGAGVGYTF TGTGCCAGCAGCGTAGTGACAGGGGGCGCAGGAGTAGGCTACACCTTC TRBJ1-2 . TRBV9 TRBD1
CASSVGGIQETQYF TGTGCCAGCAGCGTGGGAGGGATCCAAGAGACCCAGTACTTC TRBJ2-5 . TRBV9 TRBD2
CASSRSRGQPQHF TGTGCCAGCAGTCGTAGCAGGGGGCAGCCCCAGCATTTT TRBJ1-5 . TRBV7-2 TRBD1
CASSTRRTGGEYEQYF TGTGCCAGCAGTACACGAAGAACAGGGGGCGAGTACGAGCAGTACTTC TRBJ2-7 . TRBV2 TRBD1
CASSDSQGQRNTIYF TGTGCCAGCAGTGACTCCCAGGGACAAAGAAACACCATATATTTT TRBJ1-3 . TRBV6-1 .